This TCR beta chain appears in the sequencing data of a study of T-cell memory formation after mild COVID-19 (dated by TCRdb to about 2021). In the study overall: Most TCR sequence clusters were specific to one of the two donors. In two donors, T-cell clones that expanded and contracted after mild COVID-19 were followed by sequencing TCRalpha and TCRbeta repertoires longitudinally. Two young, previously healthy adult volunteers made up the cohort, one male and one female.

From the cysteine through the phenylalanine, the CDR3 covers 16 amino acids. Only CDR3 DNA is held: 48 bases, read in frame from base 1. CDR1 is given as MNHEY and CDR2 as SVGAGI, both from the germline V gene. V loses 1 base, J loses 7 bases, and the germline ends lie 19 bases apart. TCRdb records Illumina NovaSeq 6000 as the sequencer. TCRalpha and TCRbeta cDNA libraries were constructed by 5'RACE with constant-segment primers, with sample barcodes and unique molecular identifiers being introduced. Trizol reagent was used to extract RNA from every sample. The libraries were amplified in two PCR steps, and the second step added a second sample barcode and Illumina TruSeq adapters. Libraries were sequenced on an Illumina NovaSeq with 2 x 150 bp paired-end reads. Per the source publication's procedure: With migec v1.2.7, reads were demultiplexed and then collapsed into UMI-guided consensus sequences. Using mixcr v2.1.11, the UMI consensuses were aligned to TRA and TRB V and J templates and assembled into clonotypes. A clonotype was counted as expanded or contracted only if both edgeR and NoisET called the change significant, with noise models trained on biological replicates. edgeR calls used a false discovery rate-adjusted p below 0.01 and a log2 fold-change threshold of 1. As an exploratory analysis of dynamics, max-normalized trajectories of the 1000 most abundant clonotypes were examined with PCA combined with hierarchical clustering. Separately sequenced CD4+ and CD8+ repertoires were used to assign the CD4 or CD8 phenotype of responding clones. TCRdb trimmed the raw reads at Q25, called clones with MiXCR and kept productive beta chains. Each record represents a unique CDR3 protein, reported with the most common genes and DNA among its rows. TCRdb's processing, not the authors', yielded these V and J calls. This sample gives a few hundred thousand distinct CDR3 sequences in total; roughly an eighth of them show up just once. In total, the top ten clones hold 20% to 25% of the sample.

Ficoll-Paque density gradient centrifugation was used to isolate PBMCs. What the study reported, not specific to this receptor: Clones contracting from day 15 to 85 had balanced CD4/CD8 phenotypes, while a second wave expanding from day 15 to 37 was biased towards CD4+. SARS-CoV-2 specificity of the second-wave clones peaking on day 37 was not confirmed. The detection of some responding clones in pre-infection memory suggests that pre-existing cross-reactive memory T cells joined the SARS-CoV-2 response. Contracting CD4+ clones were located mainly in the CM and EM memory subsets, whereas CD8+ clones were found to be enriched in EMRA. Only a couple of mild cases were covered in the study, and larger cohorts including severe cases with pre-infection samples were considered necessary.

Turning to this clonotype: Its specific antigen is unknown. No clone much larger than this one lies a single base away; base qualities are absent.

The sample taken for sequencing was PBMCs or a T cell subset sorted from them (not recorded which). This receptor was taken from a man aged 18 to 30 who had mild COVID-19 (a few samples of this study predate the infection). The sample titles of this study are shuffled in the database, so cell type and time point are left out; the donor was told from shared clones. This chain joins TRBV6-5 to TRBJ1-2, with the D segment identity uncertain. CDR3 sequence: CASSYFSGGHSGGYTF. The sequenced DNA is TGTGCCAGCAGTTACTTCTCGGGAGGTCACTCTGGTGGCTACACCTTC.